The 21 T cell receptor beta chains presented below share a single source sample, sequenced in a study of blood T cell repertoires in COVID-19. Libraries were prepared by immunoSEQ multiplex PCR; TCRdb keeps only in-frame clonotypes and omits some of them. The table has 200,000 to 300,000 clones, roughly 86% seen once. Input material: peripheral blood. These receptors were obtained from an older woman with COVID-19, enrolled during active disease.

This clone was detected a few times. V and J are TRBV5-6 and TRBJ1-5, with D maybe TRBD1 (5 bases). V lost 0 bases, J lost 2 bases, and 9 bases lay in between. This CDR3 contains 15 residues. Germline values: CDR1 SGHDT, CDR2 YYEEEE. This chain's CDR3 is CASSLAGWGNQPQHF. CDR3 coding DNA: TGTGCCAGCAGCTTGGCAGGGTGGGGCAATCAGCCCCAGCATTTT. Full variable domain (outside the CDR3, taken from reference TRBV5-6 and TRBJ1-5): DAGVTQSPTHLIKTRGQQVTLRCSPKSGHDTVSWYQQALGQGPQFIFQYYEEEERQRGNFPDRFSGHQFPNYSSELNVNALLLGDSALYLCASSLAGWGNQPQHFGDGTRLSIL.

The CDR3 loop is CASSAPGQPNYGYTF. CDR3 nucleotide sequence: TGTGCCAGCAGTGCCCCGGGACAGCCAAACTATGGCTACACCTTC. The chain carries TRBV28 and TRBJ1-2; TRBD1 aligns across 7 bases. The CDR3 has 15 amino acids. V lost 5 bases and J lost 2; bases outside the gene matches: 8. Germline V CDR1 and CDR2: MDHEN, SYDVKM.

The chain combines TRBV19 with TRBJ2-3, with 7 bases aligning to TRBD2. The V gene end was trimmed by 3 bases and the J gene end by 6 bases; junction bases not matched to a gene: 9. The length of the CDR3 is 15 residues. Germline V gene sequence: CDR1 LNHDA, CDR2 SQIVND (reference sequence). The CDR3 spells CASSMPSGRGDTQYF. The CDR3 nucleotides are TGTGCCAGTAGTATGCCTAGCGGACGGGGGGATACGCAGTATTTT.

The chain combines TRBV9 with TRBJ2-5, with 10 bases identical to TRBD2. The germline gives CDR1 SGDLS, CDR2 YYNGEE. The trim removed 0 bases at V and 0 bases at J, leaving 5 bases unmatched. CDR3 length: 17 residues. CDR3 loop: CASSVVAGGGYQETQYF. In nucleotides, the CDR3 is TGTGCCAGCAGCGTAGTAGCGGGAGGCGGGTACCAAGAGACCCAGTACTTC.

Only a few counts were recorded for this clone. CDR3 sequence reads: CASSRPGYFYEQYF. The CDR3 coding sequence is TGTGCCAGCAGCCGACCCGGGTATTTCTACGAGCAGTACTTC. This chain uses TRBV5-8 with TRBJ2-7; D call uncertain. The CDR3 covers 14 residues. V was pared by 4 bases and J by 3 bases, with 14 bases between. Germline-derived CDR1 and CDR2 are SGHTS and YDEGEE.

The rearrangement links TRBV19 to TRBJ2-2, with TRBD1 matching over 7 bases. CDR3 size: 12 residues. CDR1 and CDR2 (germline): LNHDA, SQIVND (reference sequence). J was trimmed by 7 bases and V by 6 bases; bases with no gene match: 2. The CDR3 DNA follows: TGTGCCAGTAGCCAGGGGGTCGGGGAGCTGTTTTTT. The encoded protein is CASSQGVGELFF.

The sample holds one count of this clone. The CDR3 loop is CASSFIAGTYGYTF. The CDR3 bases are TGTGCCAGCAGCTTCATCGCGGGAACCTATGGCTACACCTTC. The V call is TRBV7-9, the J call TRBJ1-2; D is unclear. From germline, CDR1 is SEHNR and CDR2 FQNEAQ (reference sequence). The CDR3 has 14 amino acids. The V end lost 3 bases, the J end lost 4 bases, and 12 bases lay between the germline ends.

The rearrangement links TRBV30 to TRBJ2-1; 9 bases map to TRBD1. This CDR3 is built from 14 residues. Germline CDR1 and CDR2: GTSNPN and SVGIG (reference sequence). Unmatched junction bases numbered 6, after V lost 3 bases and J lost 6 bases. CDR3 nucleotides: TGTGCCTGGAGAGACAGGGGGTCACCCAATGAGCAGTTCTTC. It is translated as CAWRDRGSPNEQFF.

The V call is TRBV4-2, the J call TRBJ2-2, with 15 bases matching TRBD2. The CDR3 length is 19 residues. CDR1 and CDR2 from the germline V gene are LGHNA and YNFKEQ. The V segment lost 5 bases and the J segment 1 base; nucleotides outside the gene matches: 8. The CDR3 DNA is TGTGCCAGCAGCGGCCGGACTAGCGGGAGGGCCCTGAACACCGGGGAGCTGTTTTTT. It yields the protein CASSGRTSGRALNTGELFF.

The chain uses TRBV11-3 and TRBJ2-1; 13 bases agree with TRBD2. This CDR3 has 15 amino acids. Per the germline V gene, CDR1 is SGHNT and CDR2 is YENEEA. Germline trimming cut 5 bases from V and 8 bases from J; bases unmatched to any gene: 6. CDR3 nucleotide sequence: TGTGCCAGCAGCATCGGACTAGCGGGAGTTCATGAGCAGTTCTTC. Translating gives CASSIGLAGVHEQFF.

The rearrangement links TRBV24-1 to TRBJ2-3; 8 nucleotides agree with TRBD2. V lost 2 bases to trimming and J lost 0 bases; unmatched junction nucleotides: 15. CDR1 is KGHDR, CDR2 SFDVKD, per germline. The CDR3 spans 20 residues. This chain's CDR3 is CATSDWRPREARGSTDTQYF. CDR3 coding DNA: TGTGCCACCAGTGATTGGCGGCCGCGGGAGGCGAGAGGGAGCACAGATACGCAGTATTTT.

The chain uses TRBV7-8 and TRBJ2-7; D ambiguous. The CDR3 is made up of 14 amino acids. Per the germline V gene, CDR1 is SGHVS and CDR2 is FQNEAQ. V was cut by 1 base and J by 3 bases, with 10 bases left in between. CDR3 nucleotide sequence: TGTGCCAGCAGCTTAGTGAGAGAATACTACGAGCAGTACTTC. Protein sequence: CASSLVREYYEQYF.

The chain links TRBV3-1 (or the pseudogene TRBV3-2) to TRBJ2-3, with TRBD2 identical over 11 bases. This CDR3 region has 17 residues. J was trimmed by 2 bases and V by 5 bases; bases with no gene match: 9. Per germline, CDR1 LGHDT and CDR2 YNNKEL (reference sequence). The CDR3 DNA reads TGTGCCAGCAGCTCTAGCGGGAGGCTCGGGGTCACAGATACGCAGTATTTT. Translating it yields CASSSSGRLGVTDTQYF.

The chain recombines TRBV7-9 with TRBJ2-7; 7 bases map to TRBD2. The CDR3 is 15 residues long. J lost 3 bases, V lost 4 bases, and 9 bases had no gene match. The germline V gene has CDR1 SEHNR and CDR2 FQNEAQ (reference sequence). The CDR3 coding sequence is TGTGCCAGCAGCTCGGTGGGTGGCGGGAGCTACGAGCAGTACTTC. Translation gives CASSSVGGGSYEQYF.

The V call is TRBV10-3, the J call TRBJ1-2, with D perhaps TRBD1 (5 bases). This CDR3 region has 14 residues. Germline-derived CDR1 and CDR2 are ENHRY and SYGVKD. Trimming pared 5 bases from V and 6 bases from J, leaving 16 bases between. CDR3 coding DNA: TGTGCCATCAGTAGGACATCTCACGAGGATGGCTACACCTTC. As protein: CAISRTSHEDGYTF.

As to this clone: This CDR3 is also generated by other DNA sequences in the sample. The chain combines TRBV12-3 or TRBV12-4 with TRBJ2-3; D gene uncertain. V was clipped by 3 bases and J by 5 bases, with 3 bases between them. CDR3 length equals 11 residues. CDR3 in DNA: TGTGCCAGCAGTTTGAGAGATACGCAGTATTTT. Amino acid sequence: CASSLRDTQYF.

The rearrangement uses TRBV5-4 and TRBJ2-7; maybe TRBD2 (5 bases). V lost 0 bases and J lost 7, with 17 bases in between. The CDR3 is 15 amino acids. Germline-derived CDR1 and CDR2 are SGHNT and YYREEE (reference sequence). The CDR3 sequence: CASSLGLPARGEQYF. Written as DNA, the CDR3 is TGTGCCAGCAGCTTGGGGCTCCCCGCGCGCGGGGAGCAGTACTTC.

The chain joins TRBV20-1 to TRBJ2-7, with 12 bases aligning to TRBD2. The CDR3 contains 15 residues. Trimming removed 3 bases from V and 3 bases from J; junction bases left unmatched: 6. Germline CDR1 reads DFQATT; CDR2 reads SNEGSKA (reference sequence). The CDR3 DNA follows: TGCAGTGCTAGTCCGCTAGCGGGAGGGGTCTACGAGCAGTACTTC. Translated: CSASPLAGGVYEQYF.

The chain couples TRBV5-1 to TRBJ1-1; 7 nucleotides match TRBD1. This CDR3 region has 14 residues. Germline CDR1 is SGHRS and CDR2 is YFSETQ. V was pared by 3 bases and J by 6 bases, with 8 bases of the junction left unmatched. CDR3: CASSSKTGTPEAFF. The CDR3 DNA sequence: TGCGCCAGCAGCTCGAAGACAGGGACCCCTGAAGCTTTCTTT. Full variable domain (remainder filled in from reference TRBV5-1 and TRBJ1-1): KAGVTQTPRYLIKTRGQQVTLSCSPISGHRSVSWYQQTPGQGLQFLFEYFSETQRNKGNFPGRFSGRQFSNSRSEMNVSTLELGDSALYLCASSSKTGTPEAFFGQGTRLTVV.

The chain joins TRBV7-2 to TRBJ1-1; D perhaps matches TRBD1 (5 bases). The germline gives CDR1 SGHTA, CDR2 FQGNSA. V was cut by 3 bases and J by 5 bases, with 16 bases left in between. CDR3 length: 15 residues. In DNA form, the CDR3 reads TGTGCCAGCAGCTTGTCAGGGACTACTATAACTGAAGCTTTCTTT. Encoded protein: CASSLSGTTITEAFF.

V is TRBV7-5 and J is TRBJ1-1; the table calls TRBD1, which could not be checked here. TRBV7-5 is recorded as a pseudogene. The CDR3 is 15 residues long. CDR3 loop: CARSFCQGGNTEAFF. The CDR3 region has the DNA TGTGCCAGAAGCTTCTGCCAGGGGGGGAACACTGAAGCTTTCTTT.